This T cell receptor beta chain was found in a study of blood T cell repertoires in COVID-19. This CDR3 contains 15 residues. With 0 bases clipped from V and 5 bases from J, the junction kept 5 bases outside the gene matches. The germline V gene encodes CDR1 SGHVS and CDR2 FNYEAQ. Profiled with immunoSEQ multiplex PCR; TCRdb holds only in-frame clones, not every one. Of fewer than 350,000 clones in the sample, roughly 90% are singletons; the top ten hold around 1%. The genes are TRBV7-6 and TRBJ2-5, with 8 bases matching TRBD2. The sequence derives from a woman aged 30 to 39 who had recovered from COVID-19. Sequenced input: PBMCs or T cells enriched from blood (not recorded which). CDR3 protein: CASSLALVAGETQYF. The CDR3 DNA sequence: TGTGCCAGCAGCTTAGCTCTAGTAGCGGGGGAGACCCAGTACTTC.